Below, one TCR beta chain is given with its context. This sample was included in a study of technical replicates of blood from several donors. CDR1 and CDR2 (germline): MNHEY, SMNVEV (reference sequence). V was clipped by 4 bases and J by 4 bases, with 11 bases between them. The CDR3 is made up of 14 amino acids. TCRdb's table, derived via immunoSEQ multiplex PCR, lists solely in-frame clones and lacks some. This sample has approximately 81,000 clones, with 90% to 97% found just once. The sample consisted of T cells isolated from PBMCs. The V gene is TRBV27, the J gene TRBJ2-1; D possibly corresponds to TRBD2 (5 bases). The sequence came from a human donor in good health. The DNA of the CDR3 is TGTGCCAGCAGTTATAAGAGGGAGTACAATGAGCAGTTCTTC. Protein sequence: CASSYKREYNEQFF.